A selection of T cell receptor beta chains follows, all from one sample in a study of Graves' ophthalmopathy and Graves' hyperthyroidism. TCRdb reprocessed the multiplex PCR reads with MiXCR, giving one entry per CDR3 protein. The sample has over a million distinct CDR3 sequences; about two fifths are singletons. The sample comprised peripheral blood or thyroid tissue (not recorded which). Receptors were obtained from an adult man with Graves' hyperthyroidism. Both conserved end residues are part of each CDR3. The D gene is left open where the match is weak. A row's size may be missing; if present it is once, few, many or a size class.

clone size: -; J gene: TRBJ1-5; V gene: TRBV6-6; D gene: -; CDR3 protein: CASSYSGGHSNQPQHF; CDR3 DNA: TGTGCCAGCAGTTACTCGGGAGGGCATAGCAATCAGCCCCAGCATTTT
clone size: -; J gene: TRBJ2-5; V gene: TRBV7-8; D gene: TRBD2; CDR3 protein: CASSLAVRGAQYF; CDR3 DNA: TGTGCCAGCAGCTTAGCCGTGCGGGGGGCCCAGTACTTC
clone size: many; J gene: TRBJ2-7; V gene: TRBV7-9; D gene: -; CDR3 protein: CASSASRQGHEQYF; CDR3 DNA: TGTGCCAGCAGCGCCTCCCGCCAGGGCCACGAGCAGTACTTC
clone size: few; J gene: TRBJ1-6; V gene: TRBV12-3/TRBV12-4; D gene: -; CDR3 protein: CASSAGGAGENSPLHF; CDR3 DNA: TGTGCCAGCAGTGCTGGGGGGGCTGGGGAGAATTCACCCCTCCACTTT
clone size: few; J gene: TRBJ2-3; V gene: TRBV7-2; D gene: TRBD2; CDR3 protein: CASSPSQLAGGSTDTQYF; CDR3 DNA: TGTGCCAGCAGCCCGTCCCAACTAGCGGGGGGGAGCACAGATACGCAGTATTTT
clone size: many; J gene: TRBJ1-5; V gene: TRBV4-3; D gene: -; CDR3 protein: CASSQSLGEQPQHF; CDR3 DNA: TGCGCCAGCAGCCAAAGTCTGGGGGAACAGCCCCAGCATTTT
clone size: -; J gene: TRBJ1-5; V gene: TRBV19; D gene: TRBD1; CDR3 protein: CASSIDPGDRSNQPQHF; CDR3 DNA: TGTGCCAGTAGTATAGATCCGGGGGACAGGTCCAATCAGCCCCAGCATTTT
clone size: many; J gene: TRBJ1-2; V gene: TRBV19; D gene: -; CDR3 protein: CASSPRGEGRRGYTF; CDR3 DNA: TGTGCCAGTAGTCCTCGGGGTGAGGGGCGTCGGGGCTACACCTTC
clone size: -; J gene: TRBJ1-4; V gene: TRBV2; D gene: TRBD1; CDR3 protein: CASGWPGQGNEKLFF; CDR3 DNA: TGTGCCAGCGGATGGCCGGGACAGGGTAATGAAAAACTGTTTTTT
clone size: once; J gene: TRBJ1-2; V gene: TRBV29-1; D gene: -; CDR3 protein: CSVEEGPSWGYTF; CDR3 DNA: TGCAGCGTTGAGGAGGGTCCCTCTTGGGGCTACACCTTC
clone size: -; J gene: TRBJ2-3; V gene: TRBV10-3; D gene: -; CDR3 protein: CAITLGSTQYF; CDR3 DNA: TGTGCCATCACACTAGGAAGTACGCAGTACTTT
clone size: once; J gene: TRBJ2-7; V gene: TRBV7-8; D gene: -; CDR3 protein: CASSRRPGHEQYF; CDR3 DNA: TGTGCCAGCAGCCGAAGGCCGGGGCACGAGCAGTACTTC
clone size: -; J gene: TRBJ2-7; V gene: TRBV5-1; D gene: -; CDR3 protein: CASSLEGRIYEQYF; CDR3 DNA: TGCGCCAGCAGCTTGGAAGGAAGGATCTACGAGCAGTACTTC
clone size: -; J gene: TRBJ2-6; V gene: TRBV7-8; D gene: TRBD1; CDR3 protein: CASSSTGERSGANVLTF; CDR3 DNA: TGTGCCAGCAGCTCGACAGGGGAACGATCTGGGGCCAACGTCCTGACTTTC
clone size: -; J gene: TRBJ1-3; V gene: TRBV7-2; D gene: -; CDR3 protein: CASSLVIGTDSRNTIYF; CDR3 DNA: TGTGCCAGCAGCTTAGTTATCGGGACGGACTCAAGAAACACCATATATTTT
clone size: once; J gene: TRBJ1-5; V gene: TRBV7-9; D gene: -; CDR3 protein: CASSQVTGQPQHF; CDR3 DNA: TGTGCCAGCAGCCAAGTTACAGGTCAGCCCCAGCATTTT
clone size: -; J gene: TRBJ1-5; V gene: TRBV12-3/TRBV12-4; D gene: TRBD1; CDR3 protein: CASGKGQFNSNQPQHF; CDR3 DNA: TGTGCCAGCGGAAAGGGACAGTTTAATAGCAATCAGCCCCAGCATTTT
clone size: -; J gene: TRBJ2-2; V gene: TRBV7-3; D gene: -; CDR3 protein: CASSTQGTGELFF; CDR3 DNA: TGTGCCAGCAGCACCCAAGGGACCGGGGAGCTGTTTTTT
clone size: many; J gene: TRBJ1-1; V gene: TRBV29-1; D gene: -; CDR3 protein: CSVVSLSANTEAFF; CDR3 DNA: TGCAGCGTTGTTAGTTTGTCAGCAAACACTGAAGCTTTCTTT